The sequence of this T cell receptor beta chain was determined in a study of patients and donors after allogeneic stem cell transplantation. Germline values: CDR1 MNHEY, CDR2 SVGAGI. With V trimmed by 4 bases and J by 5 bases, 7 bases remained unmatched. The CDR3 length is 15 residues. TCRdb re-called the RT-PCR reads with MiXCR, one entry per CDR3 protein. The data show about 200,000 distinct CDR3 sequences, with around two fifths seen just once and 33% held by the top ten. The rearrangement joins TRBV6-5 to TRBJ1-1; 10 bases match TRBD1. The TCR sequence derives from a human donor who was either an allogeneic HSCT recipient or a stem cell or donor lymphocyte infusion donor (not recorded which). It is not recorded whose cells these are; they may come from a transplant donor. Sequencing was performed on blood, either unsorted or a sorted T cell fraction (not recorded which). CDR3 DNA: TGTGCCAGCAGTTTCTCTCGGACAGGGGGGACTGAAGCTTTCTTT. Residues: CASSFSRTGGTEAFF.